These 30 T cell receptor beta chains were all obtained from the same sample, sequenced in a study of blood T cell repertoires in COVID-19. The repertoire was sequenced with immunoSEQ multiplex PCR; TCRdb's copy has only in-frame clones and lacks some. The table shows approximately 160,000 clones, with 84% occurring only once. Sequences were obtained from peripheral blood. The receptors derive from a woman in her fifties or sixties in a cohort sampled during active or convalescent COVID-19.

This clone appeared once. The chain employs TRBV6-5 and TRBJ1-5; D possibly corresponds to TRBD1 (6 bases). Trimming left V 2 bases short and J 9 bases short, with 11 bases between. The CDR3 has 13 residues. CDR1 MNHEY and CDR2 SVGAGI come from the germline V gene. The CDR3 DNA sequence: TGTGCCAGCAGTTACGAGGGGGGGCCGCCCCAGCATTTT. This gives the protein CASSYEGGPPQHF.

CDR3 residues: CASSPLEGGNEKLFF. CDR3 nucleotide sequence: TGCGCCAGCAGCCCCTTGGAAGGGGGAAATGAAAAACTGTTTTTT. The gene calls are TRBV4-1 and TRBJ1-4, with D possibly TRBD1 on 6 matching bases. The CDR3 loop spans 15 amino acids. The V and J ends lost 4 bases and 5 bases respectively, with 14 bases between them. CDR1 MGHRA and CDR2 YSYEKL come from the germline V gene.

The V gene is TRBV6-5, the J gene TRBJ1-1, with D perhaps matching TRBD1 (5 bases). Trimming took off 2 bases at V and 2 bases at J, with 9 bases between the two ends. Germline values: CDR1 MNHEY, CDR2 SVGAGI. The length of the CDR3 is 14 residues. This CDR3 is CASSYQGTNTEAFF. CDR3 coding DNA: TGTGCCAGCAGTTACCAGGGAACCAACACTGAAGCTTTCTTT.

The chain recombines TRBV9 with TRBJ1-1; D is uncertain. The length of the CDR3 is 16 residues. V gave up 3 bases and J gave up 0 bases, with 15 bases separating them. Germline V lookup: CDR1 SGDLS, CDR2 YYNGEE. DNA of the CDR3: TGTGCCAGCAGCGGATCTTTAAGGAGTTTGAACACTGAAGCTTTCTTT. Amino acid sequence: CASSGSLRSLNTEAFF.

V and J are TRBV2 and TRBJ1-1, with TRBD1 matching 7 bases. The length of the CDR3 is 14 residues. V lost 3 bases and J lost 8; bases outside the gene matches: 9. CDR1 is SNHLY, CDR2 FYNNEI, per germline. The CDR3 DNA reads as TGTGCCAGCAGTGAGTCGACAGGGAACTTAGAAGCTTTCTTT. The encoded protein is CASSESTGNLEAFF. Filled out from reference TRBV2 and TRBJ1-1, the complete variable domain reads EPEVTQTPSHQVTQMGQEVILRCVPISNHLYFYWYRQILGQKVEFLVSFYNNEISEKSEIFDDQFSVERPDGSNFTLKIRSTKLEDSAMYFCASSESTGNLEAFFGQGTRLTVV.

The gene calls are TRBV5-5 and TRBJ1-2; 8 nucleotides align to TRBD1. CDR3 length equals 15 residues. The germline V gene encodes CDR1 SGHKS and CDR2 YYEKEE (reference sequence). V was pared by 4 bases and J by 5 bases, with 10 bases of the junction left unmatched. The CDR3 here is CASSIAGTGSYGYTF. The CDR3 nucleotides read TGTGCCAGCAGCATTGCCGGGACAGGATCTTATGGCTACACCTTC.

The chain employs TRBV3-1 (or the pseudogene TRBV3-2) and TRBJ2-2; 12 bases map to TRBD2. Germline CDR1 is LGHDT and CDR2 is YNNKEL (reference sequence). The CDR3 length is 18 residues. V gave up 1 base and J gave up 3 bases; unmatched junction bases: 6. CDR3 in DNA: TGTGCCAGCAGCCAAGGTACTAGCGGGGGGACCCACACCGGGGAGCTGTTTTTT. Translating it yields CASSQGTSGGTHTGELFF.

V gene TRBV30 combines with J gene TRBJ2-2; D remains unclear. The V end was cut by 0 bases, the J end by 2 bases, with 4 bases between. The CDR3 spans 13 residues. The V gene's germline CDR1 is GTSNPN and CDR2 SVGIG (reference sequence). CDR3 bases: TGTGCCTGGAGTGTACATAACACCGGGGAGCTGTTTTTT. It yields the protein CAWSVHNTGELFF.

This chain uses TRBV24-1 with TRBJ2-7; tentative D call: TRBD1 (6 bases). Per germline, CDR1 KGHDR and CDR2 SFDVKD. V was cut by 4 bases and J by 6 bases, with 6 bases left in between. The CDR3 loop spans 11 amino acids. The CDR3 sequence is CATSEGGEQYF. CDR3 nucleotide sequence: TGTGCCACCAGTGAAGGGGGCGAGCAGTACTTC.

In nucleotides, the CDR3 is TGTGCCAGCAGTTTAGCGCGAGGGTTGGAAGCTTTCTTT. Translated: CASSLARGLEAFF. V usage is TRBV12-3 or TRBV12-4 and J usage is TRBJ1-1, with unresolved D. The CDR3 covers 13 residues. With 0 bases removed from V and 8 bases from J, the gap between germline ends came to 10 bases.

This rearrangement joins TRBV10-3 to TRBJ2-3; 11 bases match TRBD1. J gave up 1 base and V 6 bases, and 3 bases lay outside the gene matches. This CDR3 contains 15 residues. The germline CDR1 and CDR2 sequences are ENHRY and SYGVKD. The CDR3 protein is CAISRTGGGTDTQYF. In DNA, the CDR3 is TGTGCCATCAGCAGGACAGGGGGCGGCACAGATACGCAGTATTTT.

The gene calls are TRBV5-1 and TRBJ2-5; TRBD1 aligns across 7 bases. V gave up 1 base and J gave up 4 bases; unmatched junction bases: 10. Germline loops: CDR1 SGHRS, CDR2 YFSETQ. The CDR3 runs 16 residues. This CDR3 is CASSLLTGTEVETQYF. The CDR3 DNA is TGCGCCAGCAGCTTGCTTACCGGGACAGAGGTAGAGACCCAGTACTTC.

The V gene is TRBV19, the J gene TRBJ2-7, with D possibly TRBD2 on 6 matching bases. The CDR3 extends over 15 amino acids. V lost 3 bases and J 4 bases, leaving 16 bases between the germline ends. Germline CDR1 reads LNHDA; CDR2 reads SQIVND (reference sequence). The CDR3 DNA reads TGTGCCAGTAGTATTAGGCGCGCGGAGGGTTACGAGCAGTACTTC. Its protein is CASSIRRAEGYEQYF.

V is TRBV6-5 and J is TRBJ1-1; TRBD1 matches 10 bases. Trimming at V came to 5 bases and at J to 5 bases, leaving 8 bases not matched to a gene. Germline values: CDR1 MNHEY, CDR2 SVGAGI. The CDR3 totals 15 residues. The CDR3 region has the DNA TGTGCCAGCAGTCGGTGGGACAGGGGAGGAACTGAAGCTTTCTTT. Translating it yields CASSRWDRGGTEAFF.

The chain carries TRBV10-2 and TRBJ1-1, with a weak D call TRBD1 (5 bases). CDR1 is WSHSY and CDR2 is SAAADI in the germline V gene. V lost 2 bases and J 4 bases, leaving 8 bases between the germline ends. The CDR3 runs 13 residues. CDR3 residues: CASSELGGTEAFF. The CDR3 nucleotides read TGCGCCAGCAGTGAGCTGGGGGGCACTGAAGCTTTCTTT.

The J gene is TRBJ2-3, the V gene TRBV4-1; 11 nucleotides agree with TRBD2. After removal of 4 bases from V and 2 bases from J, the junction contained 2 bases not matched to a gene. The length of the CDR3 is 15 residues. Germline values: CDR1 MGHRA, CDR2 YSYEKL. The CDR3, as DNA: TGCGCCAGCAGCCGACTAGCGGGGCTCACAGATACGCAGTATTTT. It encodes CASSRLAGLTDTQYF.

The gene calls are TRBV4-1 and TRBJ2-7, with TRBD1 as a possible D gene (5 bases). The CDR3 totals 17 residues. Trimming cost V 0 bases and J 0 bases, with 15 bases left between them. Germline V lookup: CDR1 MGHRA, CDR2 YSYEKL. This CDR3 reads CASSQEARLRGSYEQYF. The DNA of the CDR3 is TGCGCCAGCAGCCAAGAAGCCCGCCTAAGGGGCTCCTACGAGCAGTACTTC.

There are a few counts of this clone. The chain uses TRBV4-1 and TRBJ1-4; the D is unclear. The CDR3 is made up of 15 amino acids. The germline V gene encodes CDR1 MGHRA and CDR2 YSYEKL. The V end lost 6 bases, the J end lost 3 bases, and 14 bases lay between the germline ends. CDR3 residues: CASSPRERPNEKLFF. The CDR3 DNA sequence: TGCGCCAGCAGTCCTAGGGAGAGGCCTAATGAAAAACTGTTTTTT.

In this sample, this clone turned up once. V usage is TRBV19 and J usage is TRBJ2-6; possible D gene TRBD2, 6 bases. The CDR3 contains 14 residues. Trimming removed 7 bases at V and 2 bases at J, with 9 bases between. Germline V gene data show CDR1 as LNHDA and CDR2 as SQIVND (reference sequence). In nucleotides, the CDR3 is TGTGCCAGTATGGGCGGGGCTGGGGCCAACGTCCTGACTTTC. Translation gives CASMGGAGANVLTF.

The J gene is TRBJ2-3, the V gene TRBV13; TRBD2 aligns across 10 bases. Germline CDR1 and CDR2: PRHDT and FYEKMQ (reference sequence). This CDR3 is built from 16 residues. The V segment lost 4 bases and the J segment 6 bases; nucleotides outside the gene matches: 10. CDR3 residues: CASSSGRAGGPDTQYF. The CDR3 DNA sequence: TGTGCCAGCAGCTCGGGAAGAGCGGGGGGGCCGGATACGCAGTATTTT.

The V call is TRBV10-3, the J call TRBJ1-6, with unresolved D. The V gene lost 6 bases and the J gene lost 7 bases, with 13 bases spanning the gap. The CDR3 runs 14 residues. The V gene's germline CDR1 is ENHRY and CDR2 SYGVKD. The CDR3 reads CAIRAAVLNSPLHF. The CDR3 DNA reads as TGTGCCATCAGGGCGGCTGTACTCAATTCACCCCTCCACTTT.

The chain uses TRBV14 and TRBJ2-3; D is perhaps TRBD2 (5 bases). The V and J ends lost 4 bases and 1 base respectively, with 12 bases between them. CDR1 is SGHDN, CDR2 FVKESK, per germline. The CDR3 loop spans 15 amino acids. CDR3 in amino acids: CASSRHPRGTDTQYF. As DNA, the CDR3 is TGTGCCAGCAGCCGGCACCCGAGGGGCACAGATACGCAGTATTTT.

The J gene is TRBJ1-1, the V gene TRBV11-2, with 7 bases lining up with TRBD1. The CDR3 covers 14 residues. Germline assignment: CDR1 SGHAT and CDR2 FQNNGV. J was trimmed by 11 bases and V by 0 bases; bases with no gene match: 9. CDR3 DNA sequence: TGTGCCAGCAGCTTAGATAAGGGGGCGCGTCCCGCTTTCTTT. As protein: CASSLDKGARPAFF.

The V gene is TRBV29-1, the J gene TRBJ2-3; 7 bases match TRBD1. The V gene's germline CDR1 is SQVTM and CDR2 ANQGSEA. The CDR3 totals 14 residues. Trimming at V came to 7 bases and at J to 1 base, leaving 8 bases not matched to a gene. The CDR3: CSAAQGTGTDTQYF. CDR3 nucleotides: TGCAGCGCCGCACAGGGGACCGGCACAGATACGCAGTATTTT.

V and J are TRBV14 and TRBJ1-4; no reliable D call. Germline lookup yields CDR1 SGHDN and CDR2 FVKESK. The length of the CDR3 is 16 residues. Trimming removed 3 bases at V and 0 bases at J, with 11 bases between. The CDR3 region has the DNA TGTGCCAGCAGCCAGGGGAAGGGAGCAACTAATGAAAAACTGTTTTTT. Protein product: CASSQGKGATNEKLFF.

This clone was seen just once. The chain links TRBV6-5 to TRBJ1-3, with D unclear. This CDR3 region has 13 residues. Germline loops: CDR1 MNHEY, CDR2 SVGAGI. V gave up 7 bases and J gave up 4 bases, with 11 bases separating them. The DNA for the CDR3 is TGTGCCAGCATCTTAGCTGTGGGAAACACCATATATTTT. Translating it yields CASILAVGNTIYF.

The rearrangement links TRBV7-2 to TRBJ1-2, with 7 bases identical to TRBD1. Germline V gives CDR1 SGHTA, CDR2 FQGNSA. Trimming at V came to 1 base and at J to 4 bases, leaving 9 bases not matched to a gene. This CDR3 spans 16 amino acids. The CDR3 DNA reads TGTGCCAGCAGCTTAGGAGGGACAGACAGACCCTATGGCTACACCTTC. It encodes CASSLGGTDRPYGYTF.

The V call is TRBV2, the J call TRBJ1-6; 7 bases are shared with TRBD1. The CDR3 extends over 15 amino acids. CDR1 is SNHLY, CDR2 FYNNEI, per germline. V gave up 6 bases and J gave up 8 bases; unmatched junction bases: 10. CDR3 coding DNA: TGTGCCAGCAGGGCCGCCGGGACAGAATATTCACCCCTCCACTTT. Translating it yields CASRAAGTEYSPLHF.

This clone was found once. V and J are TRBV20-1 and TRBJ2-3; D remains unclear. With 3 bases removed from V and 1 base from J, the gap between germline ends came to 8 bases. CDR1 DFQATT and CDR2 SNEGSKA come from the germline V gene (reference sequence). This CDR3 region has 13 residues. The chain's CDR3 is CSASHVGTDTQYF. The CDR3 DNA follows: TGCAGTGCTAGTCACGTAGGCACAGATACGCAGTATTTT.

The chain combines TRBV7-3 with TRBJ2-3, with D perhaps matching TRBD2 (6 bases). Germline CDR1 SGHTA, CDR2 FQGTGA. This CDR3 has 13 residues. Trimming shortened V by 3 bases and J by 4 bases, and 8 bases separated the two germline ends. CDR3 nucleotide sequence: TGTGCCAGCAGCTTCCCGGGAGCAGATACGCAGTATTTT. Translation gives CASSFPGADTQYF.